The rows below give T cell receptor beta chains drawn from one sample of a study of post-analysis software for immune sequencing data. MiXCR was run by TCRdb on the PCR reads, yielding one entry per CDR3 protein. The sample has about 400,000 distinct CDR3 sequences; less than 35% are singletons. Sequenced sample: blood. These receptors were collected from a girl under 18 with multiple sclerosis. Both conserved end residues are part of each CDR3. Size is stated for part of the rows, as once, few or many counts, or as a class when the clone is expanded.

abundance,j_gene,v_gene,CDR3aa
few,TRBJ1-5,TRBV25-1,CASSQLGGARSNQPQHF
few,TRBJ2-1,TRBV4-1,CASSQDPGLAGGPREQFF
.,TRBJ2-7,TRBV27,CANPDRGITYEQYF
few,TRBJ1-5,TRBV10-3,CAISEPGQPQHF
.,TRBJ2-7,TRBV29-1,CSVDSGPPYEQYF
few,TRBJ1-1,TRBV6-5,CASSYSRGGMNTEAFF
.,TRBJ1-1,TRBV7-9,CASSSRAGGTEAFF
.,.,TRBV12-3/TRBV12-4,CASSFIGPGEQYF
.,TRBJ1-5,TRBV3-1,CASSQEPSNQPQHF
.,TRBJ1-4,TRBV5-1,CASSQGKNNNEKLFF
.,TRBJ2-1,TRBV6-2/TRBV6-3,CASTKNWDTYNEQFF
.,TRBJ2-1,TRBV4-2,CASSQGGNEQFF
once,TRBJ1-2,TRBV28,CASSLIGVEGYTF
.,TRBJ1-2,TRBV7-9,CASSPLDRDYGYTF
few,TRBJ2-5,TRBV7-2,CASSARGLAGGKGETQYF
once,TRBJ1-1,TRBV12-3/TRBV12-4,CASSPGEGAFF
.,TRBJ2-7,TRBV6-5,CASSYARNSYEQYF
few,TRBJ1-2,TRBV20-1,CSARDPGRYGYTF
.,TRBJ1-1,TRBV6-5,CASSYGDRALNTEAFF
.,TRBJ2-5,TRBV7-9,CASSFGGSPQETQYF
few,TRBJ2-6,TRBV10-2,CASSEHRGLAGANVLTF
.,TRBJ2-3,TRBV20-1,CSARDPLLAGGQYF
.,TRBJ1-1,TRBV29-1,CSVEQRQNTEAFF
.,TRBJ2-5,TRBV7-2,CASSWGQAPQETQYF
.,TRBJ2-4,TRBV11-3,CASSLDQPKNIQYF
many,TRBJ2-7,TRBV6-2/TRBV6-3,CASSHSYEQYF
.,TRBJ2-5,TRBV5-1,CASSLTGGPQETQYF